This TCR beta chain was sequenced during a study of blood T cell repertoires in COVID-19. The age range of participants was 18 to 89 years, with residence in fewer than 25 US areas. This CDR3 has 15 amino acids. CDR1 and CDR2 (germline): SGDLS, YYNGEE. V gave up 0 bases and J gave up 2 bases, with 10 bases separating them. Per the original methods: Using reference gene primer amplification, nucleated cell counts were estimated. This table comes from immunoSEQ multiplex PCR, and its TCRdb copy is limited to in-frame clones, with some not included. The V and J calls and clone size were taken over from that table, and D and trimming were inferred from the DNA. The profile shows about 220,000 clones, roughly 84% of them singletons.

The chain joins TRBV9 to TRBJ2-3; D perhaps matches TRBD2 (5 bases). The sample consisted of PBMCs or T cells enriched from blood (not recorded which). This TCR was sampled from a woman aged 40 to 50 who had recovered from COVID-19. This CDR3 reads CASSVGAVPTDTQYF. CDR3 sequence (DNA): TGTGCCAGCAGCGTAGGAGCGGTTCCCACAGATACGCAGTATTTT.